Given below is one T cell receptor beta chain in context. Its antigen is not identified. The PCR used 60 Vbeta and 13 Jbeta primers. The repertoire was sequenced with immunoSEQ multiplex PCR; TCRdb's copy has only in-frame clones and lacks some. The profile shows some 180,000 clones, more than 75% of them singletons. CDR3 length: 12 amino acids. J gave up 10 bases and V 7 bases, and 4 bases lay outside the gene matches. CDR1 and CDR2 (germline): SQVTM, ANQGSEA. The entry originates in a study of cytomegalovirus exposure and HLA in healthy donors. Study-level findings and limits: Cytomegalovirus-associated status was assigned to around 160 TCR beta chains. CMV antigen specificity of a few CMV-associated chains was confirmed in vitro.

Sequencing was performed on PBMCs. The rearrangement uses TRBV29-1 and TRBJ2-1; 13 bases match TRBD2. This TCR derives from a man in his forties in good health and CMV-seropositive. The CDR3 DNA reads TGCAGCGCCTCGACTAGCGGGAGGGAGCAGTTCTTC. It specifies CSASTSGREQFF.